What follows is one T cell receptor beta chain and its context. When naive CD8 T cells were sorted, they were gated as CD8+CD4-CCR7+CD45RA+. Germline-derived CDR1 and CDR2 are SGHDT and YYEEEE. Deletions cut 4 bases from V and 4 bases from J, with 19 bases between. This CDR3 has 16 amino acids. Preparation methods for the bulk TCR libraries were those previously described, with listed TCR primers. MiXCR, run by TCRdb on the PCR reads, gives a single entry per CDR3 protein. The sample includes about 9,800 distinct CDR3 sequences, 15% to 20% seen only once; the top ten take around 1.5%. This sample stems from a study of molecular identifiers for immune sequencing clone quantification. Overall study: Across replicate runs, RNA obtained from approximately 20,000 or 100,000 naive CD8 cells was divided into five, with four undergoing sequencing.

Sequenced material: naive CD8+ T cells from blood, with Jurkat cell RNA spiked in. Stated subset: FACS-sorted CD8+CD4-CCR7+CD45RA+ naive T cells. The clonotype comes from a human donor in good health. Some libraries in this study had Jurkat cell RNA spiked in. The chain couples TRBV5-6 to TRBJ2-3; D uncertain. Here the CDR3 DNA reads TGTGCCAGCAGCCTGGACCGGCTGAACCTAGCAGATACGCAGTATTTT. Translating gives CASSLDRLNLADTQYF.